This record covers a single T cell receptor beta chain. The antigen is unknown. These data originate in a study of long-term antiretroviral therapy in people with HIV. Study-wide results and limits: Across all time points, the repertoire was dominated by clones that expanded before ART.

CDR3 length: 13 residues. V was cut by 5 bases and J by 3 bases, with 10 bases left in between. Germline CDR1 and CDR2: SGHTA and FQGNSA. The assay, immunoSEQ v3.0, was run at survey level. Generated by immunoSEQ multiplex PCR, the TCRdb table keeps only in-frame clones and is missing some. The table records some 19,000 clones, roughly 80% of them present only once. Sequences were derived from unsorted PBMCs, sampled 0.9 years after starting antiretroviral therapy. This receptor was identified in a man aged 18-30 years with HIV. The chain uses TRBV7-2 and TRBJ1-2; D perhaps matches TRBD1 (6 bases). Here the CDR3 DNA reads TGTGCCAGCAGCCCCCGGACAGACTATGGCTACACCTTC. Translating gives CASSPRTDYGYTF.